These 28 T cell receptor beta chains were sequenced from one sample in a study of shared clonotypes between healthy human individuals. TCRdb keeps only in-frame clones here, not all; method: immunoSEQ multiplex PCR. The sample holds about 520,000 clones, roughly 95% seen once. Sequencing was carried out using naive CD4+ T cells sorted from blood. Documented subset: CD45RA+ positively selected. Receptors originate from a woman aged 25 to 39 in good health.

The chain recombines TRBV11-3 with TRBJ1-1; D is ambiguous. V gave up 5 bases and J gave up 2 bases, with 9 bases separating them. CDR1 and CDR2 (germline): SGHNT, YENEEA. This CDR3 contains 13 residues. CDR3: CASSKGINTEAFF. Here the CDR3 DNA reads TGTGCCAGCAGCAAAGGAATAAACACTGAAGCTTTCTTT.

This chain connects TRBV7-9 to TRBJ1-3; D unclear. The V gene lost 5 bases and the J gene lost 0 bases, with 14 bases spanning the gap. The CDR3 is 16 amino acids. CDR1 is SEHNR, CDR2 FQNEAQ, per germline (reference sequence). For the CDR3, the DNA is TGTGCCAGCAGCACAGAGCCGGGCGCCTCTGGAAACACCATATATTTT. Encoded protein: CASSTEPGASGNTIYF.

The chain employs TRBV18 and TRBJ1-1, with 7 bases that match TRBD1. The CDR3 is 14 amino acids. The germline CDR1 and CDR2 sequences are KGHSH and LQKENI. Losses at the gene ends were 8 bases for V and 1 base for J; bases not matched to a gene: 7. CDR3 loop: CASREDRENTEAFF. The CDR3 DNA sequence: TGTGCCAGCCGAGAAGACAGGGAGAACACTGAAGCTTTCTTT.

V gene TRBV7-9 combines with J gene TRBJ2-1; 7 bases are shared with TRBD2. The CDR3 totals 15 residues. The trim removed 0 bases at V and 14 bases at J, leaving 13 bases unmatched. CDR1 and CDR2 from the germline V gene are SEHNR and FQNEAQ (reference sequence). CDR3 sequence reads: CASSLASSPWTSKFF. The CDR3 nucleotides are TGTGCCAGCAGCTTAGCGTCTTCTCCCTGGACTAGTAAGTTCTTC.

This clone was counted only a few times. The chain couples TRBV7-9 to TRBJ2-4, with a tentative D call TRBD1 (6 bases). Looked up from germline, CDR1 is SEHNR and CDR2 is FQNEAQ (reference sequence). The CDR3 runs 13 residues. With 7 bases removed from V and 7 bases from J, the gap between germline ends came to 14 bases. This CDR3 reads CASTTGNLNIQYF. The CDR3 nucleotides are TGTGCCAGCACAACAGGGAATTTGAACATTCAGTACTTC.

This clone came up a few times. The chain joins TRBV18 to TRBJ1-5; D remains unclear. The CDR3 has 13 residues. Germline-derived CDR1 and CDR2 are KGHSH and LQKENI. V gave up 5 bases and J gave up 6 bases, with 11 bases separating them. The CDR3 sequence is CASSTKHGQPQHF. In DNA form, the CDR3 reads TGTGCCAGCTCAACCAAACACGGTCAGCCCCAGCATTTT.

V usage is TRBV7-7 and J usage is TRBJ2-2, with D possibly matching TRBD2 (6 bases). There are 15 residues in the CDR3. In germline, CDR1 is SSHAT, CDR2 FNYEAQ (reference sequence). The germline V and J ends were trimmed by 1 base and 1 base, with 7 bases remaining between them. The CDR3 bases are TGTGCCAGCAGCTTAGGGGGGGTGAACACCGGGGAGCTGTTTTTT. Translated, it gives CASSLGGVNTGELFF. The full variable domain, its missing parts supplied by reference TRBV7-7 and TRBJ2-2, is GAGVSQSPRYKVTKRGQDVTLRCDPISSHATLYWYQQALGQGPEFLTYFNYEAQPDKSGLPSDRFSAERPEGSISTLTIQRTEQRDSAMYRCASSLGGVNTGELFFGEGSRLTVL.

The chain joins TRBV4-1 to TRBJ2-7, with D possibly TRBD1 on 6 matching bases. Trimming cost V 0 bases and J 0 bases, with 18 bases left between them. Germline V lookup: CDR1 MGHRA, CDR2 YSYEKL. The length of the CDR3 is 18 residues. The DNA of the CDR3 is TGCGCCAGCAGCCAAGATAGGGGCTGGCAGGGGAGCTCCTACGAGCAGTACTTC. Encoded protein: CASSQDRGWQGSSYEQYF.

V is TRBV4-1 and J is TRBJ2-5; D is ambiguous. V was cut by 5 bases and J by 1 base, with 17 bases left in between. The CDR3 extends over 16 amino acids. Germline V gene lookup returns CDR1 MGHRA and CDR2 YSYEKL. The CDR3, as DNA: TGCGCCAGCAGCTTAGAAGGTACAGACCTCCAAGAGACCCAGTACTTC. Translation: CASSLEGTDLQETQYF.

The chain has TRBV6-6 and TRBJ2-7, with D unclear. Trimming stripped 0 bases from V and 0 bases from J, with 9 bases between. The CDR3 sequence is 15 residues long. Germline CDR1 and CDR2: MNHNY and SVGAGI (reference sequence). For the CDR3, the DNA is TGTGCCAGCAGTTACTCTCGTGAATACTCCTACGAGCAGTACTTC. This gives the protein CASSYSREYSYEQYF.

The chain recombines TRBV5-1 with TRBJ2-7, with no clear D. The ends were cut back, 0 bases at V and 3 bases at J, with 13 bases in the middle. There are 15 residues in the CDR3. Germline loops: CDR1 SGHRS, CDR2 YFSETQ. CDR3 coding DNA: TGCGCCAGCAGCTTGGATGGTACGGCGGTCTACGAGCAGTACTTC. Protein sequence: CASSLDGTAVYEQYF.

This CDR3 reads CASSLESDYTEAFF. The CDR3 DNA reads as TGTGCCAGCAGCTTAGAATCAGACTACACTGAAGCTTTCTTT. This rearrangement joins TRBV7-2 to TRBJ1-1; unclear D gene. With 1 base removed from V and 3 bases from J, the gap between germline ends came to 9 bases. CDR1 and CDR2 from the germline V gene are SGHTA and FQGNSA. The CDR3 is 14 residues long.

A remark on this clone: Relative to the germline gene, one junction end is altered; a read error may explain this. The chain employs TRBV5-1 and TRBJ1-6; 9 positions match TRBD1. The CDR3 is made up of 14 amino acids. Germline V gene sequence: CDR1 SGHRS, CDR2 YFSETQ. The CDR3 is CASRLDRGNSPLHF. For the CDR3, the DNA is TGCGCCAGCAGGTTGGACAGGGGTAATTCACCCCTCCACTTT. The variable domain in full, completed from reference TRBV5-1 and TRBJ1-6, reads KAGVTQTPRYLIKTRGQQVTLSCSPISGHRSVSWYQQTPGQGLQFLFEYFSETQRNKGNFPGRFSGRQFSNSRSEMNVSTLELGDSALYLCASRLDRGNSPLHFGNGTRLTVT.

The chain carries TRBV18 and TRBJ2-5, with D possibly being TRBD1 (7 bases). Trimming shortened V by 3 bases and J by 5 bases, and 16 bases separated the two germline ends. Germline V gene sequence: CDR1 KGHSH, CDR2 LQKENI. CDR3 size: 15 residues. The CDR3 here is CASSPGTDRGETQYF. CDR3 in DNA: TGTGCCAGCTCACCGGGGACAGACCGGGGGGAGACCCAGTACTTC.

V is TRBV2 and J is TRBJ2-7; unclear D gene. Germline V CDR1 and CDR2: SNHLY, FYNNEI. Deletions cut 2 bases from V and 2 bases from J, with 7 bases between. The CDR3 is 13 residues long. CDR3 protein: CASSEQVPYEQYF. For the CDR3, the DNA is TGTGCCAGCAGTGAACAGGTTCCCTACGAGCAGTACTTC.

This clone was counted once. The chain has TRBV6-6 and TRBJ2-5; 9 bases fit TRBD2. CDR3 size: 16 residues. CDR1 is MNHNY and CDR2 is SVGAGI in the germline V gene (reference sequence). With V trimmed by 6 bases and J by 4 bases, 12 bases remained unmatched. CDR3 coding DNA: TGTGCCAGCAGGCAAGCGCTTAGCGGGAGCGGAGAGACCCAGTACTTC. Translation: CASRQALSGSGETQYF.

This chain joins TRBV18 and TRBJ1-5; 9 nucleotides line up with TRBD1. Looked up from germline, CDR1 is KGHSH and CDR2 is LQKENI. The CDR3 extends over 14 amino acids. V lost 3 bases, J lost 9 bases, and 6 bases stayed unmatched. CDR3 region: CASSPGQGYSPQHF. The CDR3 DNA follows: TGTGCCAGCTCACCGGGACAGGGATATTCGCCCCAGCATTTT.

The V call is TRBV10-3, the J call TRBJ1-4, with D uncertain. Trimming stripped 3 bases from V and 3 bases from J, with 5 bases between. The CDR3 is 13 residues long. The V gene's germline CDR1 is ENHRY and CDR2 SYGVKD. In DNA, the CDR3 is TGTGCCATCAGTGATGCGTCTAATGAAAAACTGTTTTTT. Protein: CAISDASNEKLFF.

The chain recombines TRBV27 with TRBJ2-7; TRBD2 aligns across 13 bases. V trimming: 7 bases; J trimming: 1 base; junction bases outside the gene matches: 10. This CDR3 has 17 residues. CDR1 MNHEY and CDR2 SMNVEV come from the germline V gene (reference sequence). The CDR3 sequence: CASTKGTSGIRSYEQYF. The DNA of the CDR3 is TGTGCCAGCACCAAGGGGACTAGCGGGATTCGATCCTACGAGCAGTACTTC.

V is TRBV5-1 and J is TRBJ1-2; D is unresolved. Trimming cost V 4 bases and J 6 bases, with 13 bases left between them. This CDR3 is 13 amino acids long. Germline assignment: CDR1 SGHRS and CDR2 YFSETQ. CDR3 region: CASSDAAMDGYTF. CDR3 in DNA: TGCGCCAGCAGCGACGCGGCCATGGATGGCTACACCTTC.

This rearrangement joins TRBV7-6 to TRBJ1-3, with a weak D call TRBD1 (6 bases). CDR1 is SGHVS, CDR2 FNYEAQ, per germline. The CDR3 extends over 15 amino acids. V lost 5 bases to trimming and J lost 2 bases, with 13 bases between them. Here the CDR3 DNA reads TGTGCCAGCAGCCCTGCAACAGGGACTGGAAACACCATATATTTT. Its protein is CASSPATGTGNTIYF.

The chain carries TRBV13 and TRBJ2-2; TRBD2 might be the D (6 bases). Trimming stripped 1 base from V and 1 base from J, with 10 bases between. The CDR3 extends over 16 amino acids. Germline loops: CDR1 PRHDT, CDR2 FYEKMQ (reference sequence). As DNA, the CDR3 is TGTGCCAGCAGCTTAGCCCCGGAGGGGAACACCGGGGAGCTGTTTTTT. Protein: CASSLAPEGNTGELFF.

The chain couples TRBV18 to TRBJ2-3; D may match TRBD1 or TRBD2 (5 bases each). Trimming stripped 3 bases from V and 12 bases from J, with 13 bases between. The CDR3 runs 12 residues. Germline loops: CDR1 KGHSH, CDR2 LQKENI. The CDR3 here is CASSPTRDPQYF. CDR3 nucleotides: TGTGCCAGCTCACCGACCCGGGACCCTCAGTATTTT.

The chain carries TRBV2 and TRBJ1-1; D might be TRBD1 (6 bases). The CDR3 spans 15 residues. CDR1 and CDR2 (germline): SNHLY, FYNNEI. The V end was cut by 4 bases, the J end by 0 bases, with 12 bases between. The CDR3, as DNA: TGTGCCAGCAGTGTACAGGGAGGCATGAACACTGAAGCTTTCTTT. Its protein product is CASSVQGGMNTEAFF.

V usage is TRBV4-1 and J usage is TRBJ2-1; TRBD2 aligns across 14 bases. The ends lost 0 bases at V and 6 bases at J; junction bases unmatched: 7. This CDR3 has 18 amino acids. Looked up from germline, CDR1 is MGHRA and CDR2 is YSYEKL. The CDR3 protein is CASSQEGLAGVKANEQFF. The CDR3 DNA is TGCGCCAGCAGCCAAGAGGGACTAGCGGGAGTAAAGGCCAATGAGCAGTTCTTC.

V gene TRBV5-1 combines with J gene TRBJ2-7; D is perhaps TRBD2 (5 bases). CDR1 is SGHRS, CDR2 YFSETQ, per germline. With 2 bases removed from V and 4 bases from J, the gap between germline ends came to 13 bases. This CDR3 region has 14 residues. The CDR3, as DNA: TGCGCCAGCAGCTTTCGCATTAGCGCGTACGAGCAGTACTTC. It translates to CASSFRISAYEQYF.

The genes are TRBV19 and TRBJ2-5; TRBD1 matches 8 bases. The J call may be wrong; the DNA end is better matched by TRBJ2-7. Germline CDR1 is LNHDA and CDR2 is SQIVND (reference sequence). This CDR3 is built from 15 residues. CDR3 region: CASSTRDRRTYEQYF. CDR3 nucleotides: TGTGCCAGTAGTACCCGGGACAGGAGGACCTACGAGCAGTACTTC.

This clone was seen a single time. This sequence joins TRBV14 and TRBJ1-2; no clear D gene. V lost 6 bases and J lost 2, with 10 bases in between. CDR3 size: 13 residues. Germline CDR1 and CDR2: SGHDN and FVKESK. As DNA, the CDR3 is TGTGCCAGCAGTCGAGTCCCGAACTATGGCTACACCTTC. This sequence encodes CASSRVPNYGYTF. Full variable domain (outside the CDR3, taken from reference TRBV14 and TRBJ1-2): EAGVTQFPSHSVIEKGQTVTLRCDPISGHDNLYWYRRVMGKEIKFLLHFVKESKQDESGMPNNRFLAERTGGTYSTLKVQPAELEDSGVYFCASSRVPNYGYTFGSGTRLTVV.